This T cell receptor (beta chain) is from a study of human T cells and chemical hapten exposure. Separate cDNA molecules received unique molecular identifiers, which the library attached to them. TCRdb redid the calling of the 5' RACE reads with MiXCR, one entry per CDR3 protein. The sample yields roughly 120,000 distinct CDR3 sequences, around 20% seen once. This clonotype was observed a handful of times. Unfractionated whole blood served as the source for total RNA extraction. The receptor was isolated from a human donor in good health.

CDR3 loop: CASSGGHSLGLNQPQHF. CDR3 DNA: TGTGCCAGCAGTGGTGGACACTCCTTAGGGCTCAATCAGCCCCAGCATTTT. The chain couples TRBV12-3 or TRBV12-4 to TRBJ1-5; tentative D call: TRBD1 (5 bases). The CDR3 consists of 17 residues. Trimming stripped 5 bases from V and 3 bases from J, with 20 bases between.